This is a list of T cell receptor beta chains from one sample in a study of T cells in Graves' hyperthyroidism and ophthalmopathy. TCRdb used MiXCR to reprocess the multiplex PCR reads, holding one entry per CDR3 protein. The table records roughly 740,000 distinct CDR3 sequences, 15% to 20% of them present only once. Source material: blood. The receptors derive from a man younger than 35 with Graves' hyperthyroidism. The CDR3 runs from the conserved cysteine through the conserved F or W. Each record gives: V gene, J gene, clone size, D gene, CDR3 DNA, CDR3 protein. The D gene is left open where the match is weak. Size is omitted from some rows. Given values are once, few, many or a class for expanded clones.

V gene: TRBV28
J gene: TRBJ2-7
clone size: many
D gene: .
CDR3 DNA: TGTGCCAGCAGTTTATTCCAGGGATCCTACGAGCAGTACTTC
CDR3 protein: CASSLFQGSYEQYF

V gene: TRBV10-3
J gene: TRBJ2-7
clone size: many
D gene: TRBD1
CDR3 DNA: TGTGCCATCAGTGCCGCGGGGACAGGGCTTTCCACGGGGCAGTACTTC
CDR3 protein: CAISAAGTGLSTGQYF

V gene: TRBV19
J gene: TRBJ2-3
clone size: few
D gene: .
CDR3 DNA: TGTGCCAGTAGTTTGGGCACCCTTGGCACAGATACGCAGTATTTT
CDR3 protein: CASSLGTLGTDTQYF

V gene: TRBV11-2
J gene: TRBJ2-1
clone size: many
D gene: TRBD2
CDR3 DNA: TGTGCCAGCAGCCGCTTCGCGGGAGGACCCTACAATGAGCAGTTCTTC
CDR3 protein: CASSRFAGGPYNEQFF

V gene: TRBV5-6
J gene: TRBJ1-6
clone size: .
D gene: .
CDR3 DNA: TGTGCCAGCAGCTTGGGTCCGACGCGTTCACCCCTCCACTTT
CDR3 protein: CASSLGPTRSPLHF

V gene: TRBV25-1
J gene: TRBJ2-7
clone size: .
D gene: .
CDR3 DNA: TGTGCCAGCAGTGTAGTAGGGCCTAGGGGTCACGAGCAGTACTTC
CDR3 protein: CASSVVGPRGHEQYF

V gene: TRBV7-3
J gene: TRBJ2-7
clone size: few
D gene: .
CDR3 DNA: TGTGCCAGCAGCTTACACAGCGAGGGAGGCTACGAGCAGTACTTC
CDR3 protein: CASSLHSEGGYEQYF

V gene: TRBV2
J gene: TRBJ2-3
clone size: many
D gene: .
CDR3 DNA: TGTGCCAGCAGTGAAGCATGGGTTCGCACGCAGTATTTT
CDR3 protein: CASSEAWVRTQYF

V gene: TRBV7-3
J gene: TRBJ2-3
clone size: few
D gene: .
CDR3 DNA: TGTGCCAGCAGCCGCGGAGTGGGAGATACGCAGTATTTT
CDR3 protein: CASSRGVGDTQYF

V gene: TRBV5-4
J gene: TRBJ2-5
clone size: many
D gene: .
CDR3 DNA: TGTGCCAGCAGCTCGGCCCCCAGAACCGAAGAGACCCAGTACTTC
CDR3 protein: CASSSAPRTEETQYF

V gene: TRBV24-1
J gene: TRBJ1-3
clone size: few
D gene: .
CDR3 DNA: TGTGCCACCAGTGATTCGGGCAGCACCATATATTTT
CDR3 protein: CATSDSGSTIYF

V gene: TRBV6-1
J gene: TRBJ2-7
clone size: few
D gene: TRBD2
CDR3 DNA: TGTGCCGGGTCTAGCGGGAGAACTGGCGAGCAGTACTTC
CDR3 protein: CAGSSGRTGEQYF

V gene: TRBV10-3
J gene: TRBJ2-1
clone size: few
D gene: TRBD1
CDR3 DNA: TGTGCCATCAGTGAGGACAGGGGGAATGAGCAGTTCTTC
CDR3 protein: CAISEDRGNEQFF

V gene: TRBV6-8
J gene: TRBJ1-2
clone size: many
D gene: TRBD1
CDR3 DNA: TGTGCCAGAGGACAGGTCTATGGCTACACCTTC
CDR3 protein: CARGQVYGYTF

V gene: TRBV27
J gene: TRBJ1-2
clone size: few
D gene: TRBD1
CDR3 DNA: TGTGCCAGCAGTTTAACAGGGGCTGATGGCTACACCTTC
CDR3 protein: CASSLTGADGYTF

V gene: TRBV12-3/TRBV12-4
J gene: TRBJ1-6
clone size: few
D gene: TRBD1
CDR3 DNA: TGTGCCAGCAGCCCCCGAGGGGGCCCCCTCCACTTT
CDR3 protein: CASSPRGGPLHF